The 29 T cell receptor beta chains in this list originate from one sample, sequenced in a study of CD8 T cells in ankylosing spondylitis. No antigen has been identified for these receptors. TCRdb reprocessed the 5' RACE reads with MiXCR, giving one entry per CDR3 protein. The sample contains around 890,000 distinct CDR3 sequences, approximately 10% of which appear only once. Whole-study results and caveats: A TCR beta motif of roughly 8 highly homologous variants appeared characteristic of ankylosing spondylitis blood.

The specimen sequenced was blood, either unsorted or a sorted T cell fraction (not recorded which). These receptors were collected from a male donor with ankylosing spondylitis.

In DNA form, the CDR3 reads TGTGCCAGCAGTTTAAAGGGACATGTATACAATGAGCAGTTCTTC. Its translation is CASSLKGHVYNEQFF. V usage is TRBV27 and J usage is TRBJ2-1, with D possibly matching TRBD1 (6 bases). Germline V gives CDR1 MNHEY, CDR2 SMNVEV (reference sequence). This CDR3 has 15 residues. Trimming cost V 2 bases and J 4 bases, with 12 bases left between them.

The count of this clonotype is one. This chain uses TRBV7-9 with TRBJ2-2; TRBD1 agrees at 12 bases. The CDR3 covers 15 residues. J gave up 8 bases and V 8 bases, and 9 bases lay outside the gene matches. Per germline, CDR1 SEHNR and CDR2 FQNEAQ (reference sequence). The CDR3 nucleotides read TGTGCCAGCCACACCGGGACAGGGGGCTCTGGGGAGCTGTTTTTT. This translates into CASHTGTGGSGELFF.

This clonotype was counted between two and nine times. This rearrangement joins TRBV20-1 to TRBJ2-3, with D unclear. The CDR3 is 14 residues long. V was pared by 0 bases and J by 4 bases, with 11 bases between. Looked up from germline, CDR1 is DFQATT and CDR2 is SNEGSKA (reference sequence). The CDR3 nucleotides read TGCAGTGCTAGAGATTCGTCTAACCCAGATACGCAGTATTTT. Amino acid sequence: CSARDSSNPDTQYF.

The chain has TRBV6-1 and TRBJ2-7, with 8 bases lining up with TRBD1. The length of the CDR3 is 14 residues. Germline CDR1 reads MNHNS; CDR2 reads SASEGT. J lost 4 bases, V lost 8 bases, and 10 bases had no gene match. This chain's CDR3 is CASLSRQGRYEQYF. The CDR3, as DNA: TGTGCCAGCCTATCTAGACAGGGGAGGTACGAGCAGTACTTC.

This clonotype was detected a few times. The V call is TRBV20-1, the J call TRBJ2-3; either TRBD1 or TRBD2 may fit D (6 bases each). CDR3 length: 16 amino acids. V gave up 7 bases and J gave up 2 bases, with 22 bases separating them. In germline, CDR1 is DFQATT, CDR2 SNEGSKA (reference sequence). CDR3 in amino acids: CSVRGQGTSSTDTQYF. DNA for the CDR3: TGCAGTGTTCGCGGGCAGGGGACTTCTTCCACAGATACGCAGTATTTT.

This clonotype showed up just a few times. The chain joins TRBV28 to TRBJ1-2, with a weak D call TRBD1 (6 bases). Germline CDR1 is MDHEN and CDR2 is SYDVKM. Trimming removed 1 base at V and 8 bases at J, with 14 bases between. There are 14 residues in the CDR3. CDR3 loop: CASSLFSGARGYTF. CDR3 nucleotides: TGTGCCAGCAGTTTATTTTCGGGGGCGCGGGGCTACACCTTC.

This clonotype was counted many times. The chain couples TRBV29-1 to TRBJ1-1; no definite D call. Trimming cost V 4 bases and J 5 bases, with 14 bases left between them. Germline loops: CDR1 SQVTM, CDR2 ANQGSEA. The CDR3 runs to 13 residues. CDR3 nucleotides: TGCAGCGTTGTTCCACTTAGTCGGACTGAAGCTTTCTTT. Translated: CSVVPLSRTEAFF.

This clonotype was seen more than once but under ten times. The chain joins TRBV5-1 to TRBJ2-7; TRBD2 matches 7 bases. The germline gives CDR1 SGHRS, CDR2 YFSETQ. The CDR3 has 14 amino acids. V dropped 0 bases and J dropped 4; count of bases not matched to a gene: 4. Here the CDR3 reads CASSLVLAEYEQYF. CDR3 nucleotide sequence: TGCGCCAGCAGCTTGGTCCTAGCGGAGTACGAGCAGTACTTC.

This clonotype was detected ten times or more. V is TRBV20-1 and J is TRBJ1-5; no definite D call. The V and J ends lost 1 base and 1 base respectively, with 8 bases between them. Per the germline V gene, CDR1 is DFQATT and CDR2 is SNEGSKA (reference sequence). This CDR3 comprises 14 residues. The CDR3 here is CSARAGGSNQPQHF. CDR3 coding DNA: TGCAGTGCTAGAGCGGGAGGCAGCAATCAGCCCCAGCATTTT.

This clonotype was found a few times. The rearrangement uses TRBV5-1 and TRBJ2-1; 7 bases are shared with TRBD1. CDR1 is SGHRS and CDR2 is YFSETQ in the germline V gene. With 5 bases clipped from V and 10 bases from J, the junction kept 15 bases outside the gene matches. The CDR3 is 15 amino acids. The CDR3 DNA follows: TGCGCCAGCAGATCGCATGCTACCGGGACAGAAGAGCAGTTCTTC. It encodes CASRSHATGTEEQFF. Filled out from reference TRBV5-1 and TRBJ2-1, the complete variable domain reads KAGVTQTPRYLIKTRGQQVTLSCSPISGHRSVSWYQQTPGQGLQFLFEYFSETQRNKGNFPGRFSGRQFSNSRSEMNVSTLELGDSALYLCASRSHATGTEEQFFGPGTRLTVL.

This chain uses TRBV4-1 with TRBJ2-7; 9 bases fit TRBD1. CDR1 is MGHRA and CDR2 is YSYEKL in the germline V gene. The CDR3 sequence is 15 residues long. J gave up 3 bases and V 2 bases, and 5 bases lay outside the gene matches. The CDR3 DNA sequence: TGCGCCAGCAGCCAACCGGGACAGGGAGTCTACGAGCAGTACTTC. As protein: CASSQPGQGVYEQYF.

This clonotype was observed at least ten times. This chain links TRBV7-9 with TRBJ1-2; D might be TRBD1 (5 bases). This CDR3 spans 15 amino acids. The V gene lost 5 bases and the J gene lost 6 bases, with 19 bases spanning the gap. Looked up from germline, CDR1 is SEHNR and CDR2 is FQNEAQ (reference sequence). The CDR3 DNA sequence: TGTGCCAGCAGCCCCCGAGGAGGCGGGACCCATGGCTACACCTTC. Translating gives CASSPRGGGTHGYTF. Variable domain in full (rest from reference TRBV7-9 and TRBJ1-2): DTGVSQNPRHKITKRGQNVTFRCDPISEHNRLYWYRQTLGQGPEFLTYFQNEAQLEKSRLLSDRFSAERPKGSFSTLEIQRTEQGDSAMYLCASSPRGGGTHGYTFGSGTRLTVV.

This clonotype was detected many times. The gene calls are TRBV10-3 and TRBJ2-7; D might be TRBD2 (6 bases). Trimming removed 6 bases at V and 6 bases at J, with 12 bases between. The CDR3 sequence is 12 residues long. Germline loops: CDR1 ENHRY, CDR2 SYGVKD. The CDR3 coding sequence is TGTGCCATCAGGGACTACCGTCTCGAGCAGTACTTC. Translating it yields CAIRDYRLEQYF.

The chain joins TRBV7-2 to TRBJ2-3; TRBD2 aligns across 12 bases. The germline V gene encodes CDR1 SGHTA and CDR2 FQGNSA. The V and J ends lost 6 bases and 6 bases, in that order; junction bases with no gene match: 7. The CDR3 is 15 residues long. The CDR3 loop is CASSPSGRASDTQYF. DNA of the CDR3: TGTGCCAGCAGTCCTAGCGGGAGGGCCTCGGATACGCAGTATTTT.

The CDR3 region has the DNA TGTGCCAGCAGCTCTATGGGGGGGAATAACATTCAGTACTTC. Its translation: CASSSMGGNNIQYF. This chain uses TRBV6-1 with TRBJ2-4, with TRBD2 identical over 7 bases. V was pared by 6 bases and J by 7 bases, with 9 bases of the junction left unmatched. CDR3 length equals 14 residues. Germline CDR1 and CDR2: MNHNS and SASEGT.

In its sample, this clonotype was seen many times. The gene calls are TRBV5-1 and TRBJ2-1; 12 bases are shared with TRBD1. The ends lost 4 bases at V and 4 bases at J; junction bases unmatched: 12. The CDR3 has 18 residues. Germline V gives CDR1 SGHRS, CDR2 YFSETQ. CDR3 in DNA: TGCGCCAGCAGCCTGGGACAGGGGGCGCATATCCTTTACAATGAGCAGTTCTTC. Its translation is CASSLGQGAHILYNEQFF.

The V gene is TRBV7-9, the J gene TRBJ1-5; D is perhaps TRBD1 (6 bases). V was pared by 3 bases and J by 4 bases, with 10 bases between. Germline CDR1 reads SEHNR; CDR2 reads FQNEAQ (reference sequence). The CDR3 extends over 14 amino acids. CDR3 sequence reads: CASSLAGANQPQHF. CDR3 coding DNA: TGTGCCAGCAGCTTGGCAGGGGCGAATCAGCCCCAGCATTTT.

The chain has TRBV24-1 and TRBJ2-3, with 13 positions matching TRBD2. Germline V gives CDR1 KGHDR, CDR2 SFDVKD. Germline trimming cut 5 bases from V and 2 bases from J; bases unmatched to any gene: 3. CDR3 size: 16 residues. The CDR3 DNA reads TGTGCCACCAGTGGCGGGACTAGCGGGAACACAGATACGCAGTATTTT. Protein sequence: CATSGGTSGNTDTQYF.

This clonotype was detected many times. V is TRBV7-2 and J is TRBJ2-3; the D gene is possibly TRBD2 (5 bases). Germline V lookup: CDR1 SGHTA, CDR2 FQGNSA. The CDR3 covers 14 residues. Between the trimmed V and J ends, which lost 2 bases and 8 bases, there was a span of 14 bases. The chain's CDR3 is CASSLLRRTLTQYF. CDR3 DNA: TGTGCCAGCAGCTTATTACGAAGGACTCTTACGCAGTATTTT.

The gene calls are TRBV18 and TRBJ2-7; D remains unclear. The CDR3 sequence is 13 residues long. Per the germline V gene, CDR1 is KGHSH and CDR2 is LQKENI. V was cut by 0 bases and J by 2 bases, with 5 bases left in between. CDR3 DNA: TGTGCCAGCTCACCACCGATGACCTACGAGCAGTACTTC. This gives the protein CASSPPMTYEQYF. Using reference TRBV18 and TRBJ2-7 for the parts outside the CDR3, the full variable domain is NAGVMQNPRHLVRRRGQEARLRCSPMKGHSHVYWYRQLPEEGLKFMVYLQKENIIDESGMPKERFSAEFPKEGPSILRIQQVVRGDSAAYFCASSPPMTYEQYFGPGTRLTVT.

V gene TRBV9 combines with J gene TRBJ1-2; D uncertain. This CDR3 contains 12 residues. The germline gives CDR1 SGDLS, CDR2 YYNGEE. Trimming left V 3 bases short and J 3 bases short, with 6 bases between. The CDR3: CASSATDYGYTF. CDR3 coding DNA: TGTGCCAGCAGCGCCACAGACTATGGCTACACCTTC. Drawing the rest from reference TRBV9 and TRBJ1-2, the complete variable domain is DSGVTQTPKHLITATGQRVTLRCSPRSGDLSVYWYQQSLDQGLQFLIQYYNGEERAKGNILERFSAQQFPDLHSELNLSSLELGDSALYFCASSATDYGYTFGSGTRLTVV.

The table lists this clonotype with many counts. This chain links TRBV24-1 with TRBJ2-1, with TRBD1 matching 9 bases. CDR1 and CDR2 from the germline V gene are KGHDR and SFDVKD. The V segment lost 2 bases and the J segment 4 bases; nucleotides outside the gene matches: 8. The CDR3 contains 17 residues. CDR3 coding DNA: TGTGCCACCAGTGATTGGGGAGGACAGGGGCCTTACAATGAGCAGTTCTTC. Translation: CATSDWGGQGPYNEQFF.

V gene TRBV5-1 combines with J gene TRBJ2-2; the match to TRBD1 covers 7 bases. Losses at the gene ends were 3 bases for V and 5 bases for J; bases not matched to a gene: 1. The length of the CDR3 is 13 residues. Germline V gene lookup returns CDR1 SGHRS and CDR2 YFSETQ. The CDR3 reads CASSWTGTGELFF. The CDR3 coding sequence is TGCGCCAGCAGCTGGACAGGTACCGGGGAGCTGTTTTTT.

This clonotype was observed at least ten times. The V call is TRBV7-2, the J call TRBJ2-7, with 11 bases fitting TRBD2. Germline V CDR1 and CDR2: SGHTA, FQGNSA. The CDR3 length is 15 residues. V lost 5 bases, J lost 4 bases, and 7 bases stayed unmatched. CDR3 loop: CASSPTGTSGYEQYF. The CDR3 DNA follows: TGTGCCAGCAGCCCAACCGGGACTAGCGGATACGAGCAGTACTTC.

This clonotype occurred a few times. The rearrangement uses TRBV5-1 and TRBJ2-5; D possibly corresponds to TRBD2 (5 bases). V shed 4 bases and J shed 2 bases, with 12 bases lying between them. This CDR3 has 14 residues. Germline V gene lookup returns CDR1 SGHRS and CDR2 YFSETQ. In DNA form, the CDR3 reads TGCGCCAGCAGCCACCTCGGACTGCAAGAGACCCAGTACTTC. Its translation: CASSHLGLQETQYF.

This rearrangement joins TRBV4-3 to TRBJ1-2, with D possibly TRBD1 on 6 matching bases. Germline V gene data show CDR1 as LGHNA and CDR2 as YSLEER. The CDR3 is 15 amino acids. Deletions cut 0 bases from V and 7 bases from J, with 15 bases between. This CDR3 is CASSQDYGGQGGYTF. The CDR3 DNA follows: TGCGCCAGCAGCCAAGATTACGGGGGGCAGGGTGGCTACACCTTC.

This clonotype has a handful of counts. The chain is built from TRBV7-9 and TRBJ2-3; 8 nucleotides agree with TRBD1. Germline V gene lookup returns CDR1 SEHNR and CDR2 FQNEAQ (reference sequence). The CDR3 extends over 16 amino acids. The ends lost 5 bases at V and 4 bases at J; junction bases unmatched: 11. In DNA, the CDR3 is TGTGCCAGCAGCCCAACCCAGGGGGCCGGGCCAGATACGCAGTATTTT. Protein: CASSPTQGAGPDTQYF.

The sample holds a few counts of this clonotype. The chain carries TRBV13 and TRBJ1-2; 10 bases match TRBD1. The germline CDR1 and CDR2 sequences are PRHDT and FYEKMQ (reference sequence). V gave up 4 bases and J gave up 4 bases; unmatched junction bases: 6. This CDR3 contains 15 residues. The CDR3: CASSYTGTGVYGYTF. In nucleotides, the CDR3 is TGTGCCAGCAGCTACACCGGGACAGGGGTCTATGGCTACACCTTC.

Only a few counts were recorded for this clonotype. The rearrangement joins TRBV11-2 to TRBJ2-5; 12 bases map to TRBD2. Germline CDR1 SGHAT, CDR2 FQNNGV. With 0 bases clipped from V and 5 bases from J, the junction kept 10 bases outside the gene matches. The CDR3 is made up of 18 amino acids. CDR3 coding DNA: TGTGCCAGCAGCTTAGACCGCCCCGGACTAGCGGGACGGGAGACCCAGTACTTC. This gives the protein CASSLDRPGLAGRETQYF.